Given below is one TCR beta chain in context. Its antigen is unknown. This sample was included in a study of cytomegalovirus exposure and HLA in healthy donors. Overall study context: From some 190 million T cells, an earlier analysis saw 120 million or so unique TCR beta sequences. Study conclusions and caveats: Apart from CMV serostatus, no immune exposure information was available.

The CDR3 totals 17 residues. Germline V gene data show CDR1 as MDHEN and CDR2 as SYDVKM. Trimming took 4 bases from V and 5 from J; bases not matched to a gene: 11. The primer mix had 60 Vbeta and 13 Jbeta primers. Produced via immunoSEQ multiplex PCR; TCRdb's table is partial and in-frame only. The sample includes about 140,000 clones, less than 80% of them seen just once. The chain uses TRBV28 and TRBJ2-5, with 12 bases identical to TRBD1. Sequencing was carried out using PBMCs. The clonotype was recovered from a woman aged 50 to 65 in good health and CMV-seropositive. The CDR3 here is CASSSLWDRGPGETQYF. The CDR3 DNA is TGTGCCAGCAGTTCTCTTTGGGACAGGGGGCCGGGGGAGACCCAGTACTTC.